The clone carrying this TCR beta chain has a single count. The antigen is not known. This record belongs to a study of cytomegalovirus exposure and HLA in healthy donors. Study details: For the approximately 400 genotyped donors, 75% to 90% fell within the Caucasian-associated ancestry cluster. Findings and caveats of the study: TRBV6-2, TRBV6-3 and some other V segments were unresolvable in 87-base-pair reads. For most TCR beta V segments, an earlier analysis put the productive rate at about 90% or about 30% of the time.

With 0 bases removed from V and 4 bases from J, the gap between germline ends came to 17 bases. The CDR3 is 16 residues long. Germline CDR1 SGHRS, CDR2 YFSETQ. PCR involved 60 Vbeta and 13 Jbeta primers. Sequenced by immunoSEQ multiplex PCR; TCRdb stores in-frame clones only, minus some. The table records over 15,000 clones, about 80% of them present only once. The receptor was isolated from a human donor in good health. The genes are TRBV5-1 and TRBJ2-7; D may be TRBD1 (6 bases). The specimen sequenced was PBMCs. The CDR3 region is CASSLALTGRGYEQYF. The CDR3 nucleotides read TGCGCCAGCAGCTTGGCCTTAACAGGGAGAGGGTACGAGCAGTACTTC.